This T cell receptor beta chain was found in a study of Graves' ophthalmopathy and Graves' hyperthyroidism. Many counts were recorded for this clonotype. RNA transcripts yielded amplified TCR beta CDR3 regions. RT-PCR in the first round used HTBI primers; a second-round multiplex PCR followed. TCRdb processed the multiplex PCR reads anew with MiXCR; each CDR3 protein has one entry. The table lists over a million distinct CDR3 sequences, roughly two fifths of them singletons. The CDR3 covers 14 residues. V lost 4 bases to trimming and J lost 5 bases, with 15 bases between them. Germline V gives CDR1 SGHTS, CDR2 YDEGEE.

Specimen: peripheral blood or thyroid tissue (not recorded which). V and J are TRBV5-8 and TRBJ2-5; D could derive from TRBD1 or TRBD2 (5 bases each). This sequence originates from an adult man with Graves' hyperthyroidism. CDR3 loop: CASSHGRGRETQYF. The CDR3 DNA is TGTGCCAGCAGCCACGGACGGGGACGGGAGACCCAGTACTTC.